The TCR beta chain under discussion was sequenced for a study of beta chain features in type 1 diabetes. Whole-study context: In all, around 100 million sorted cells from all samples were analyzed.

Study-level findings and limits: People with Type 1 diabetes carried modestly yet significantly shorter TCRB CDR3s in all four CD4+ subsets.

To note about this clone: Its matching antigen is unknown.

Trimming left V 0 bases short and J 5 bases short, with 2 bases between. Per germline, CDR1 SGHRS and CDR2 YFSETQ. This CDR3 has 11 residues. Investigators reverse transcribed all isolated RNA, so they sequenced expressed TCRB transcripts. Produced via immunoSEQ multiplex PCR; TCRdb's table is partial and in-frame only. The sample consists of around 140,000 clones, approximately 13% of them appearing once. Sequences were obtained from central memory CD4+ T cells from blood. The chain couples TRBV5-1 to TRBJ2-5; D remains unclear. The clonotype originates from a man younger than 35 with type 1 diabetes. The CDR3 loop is CASSLDETQYF. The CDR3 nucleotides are TGCGCCAGCAGCTTGGACGAGACCCAGTACTTC. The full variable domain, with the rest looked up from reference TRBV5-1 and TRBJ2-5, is KAGVTQTPRYLIKTRGQQVTLSCSPISGHRSVSWYQQTPGQGLQFLFEYFSETQRNKGNFPGRFSGRQFSNSRSEMNVSTLELGDSALYLCASSLDETQYFGPGTRLLVL.